These 28 T cell receptor beta chains share one sample of origin, sequenced in a study of cytomegalovirus exposure and HLA in healthy donors. PCR amplification relied on 60 Vbeta primers (plus 13 Jbeta primers). Repertoires were generated with immunoSEQ multiplex PCR, while TCRdb's copy carries only in-frame clones and drops some. The sample contains around 150,000 clones, 75% to 85% of which appear only once. The specimen was PBMCs. Receptors originate from a girl aged 2 to 10 in good health and CMV-seropositive.

The chain links TRBV28 to TRBJ2-7; D perhaps matches TRBD1 (5 bases). V gave up 3 bases and J gave up 4 bases, with 10 bases separating them. The CDR3 sequence is 13 residues long. Germline V lookup: CDR1 MDHEN, CDR2 SYDVKM. This CDR3 reads CASSLGQMYEQYF. CDR3 nucleotides: TGTGCCAGCAGTTTGGGGCAGATGTACGAGCAGTACTTC.

The gene calls are TRBV30 and TRBJ1-5, with D possibly matching TRBD1 (6 bases). Per germline, CDR1 GTSNPN and CDR2 SVGIG (reference sequence). V was clipped by 7 bases and J by 0 bases, with 13 bases between them. This CDR3 is built from 14 residues. In DNA, the CDR3 is TGTGCCTTCGATGGACAGAATAGCAATCAGCCCCAGCATTTT. Its protein is CAFDGQNSNQPQHF.

The chain links TRBV5-6 to TRBJ2-2, with TRBD1 as a possible D gene (5 bases). The V gene's germline CDR1 is SGHDT and CDR2 YYEEEE. The CDR3 runs to 14 residues. V shed 2 bases and J shed 4 bases, with 9 bases lying between them. This chain's CDR3 is CASSFRQGTGELFF. The CDR3 nucleotides read TGTGCCAGCAGCTTCCGCCAGGGCACCGGGGAGCTGTTTTTT.

The V gene is TRBV9, the J gene TRBJ1-2; D gene unclear. The CDR3 extends over 14 amino acids. CDR1 is SGDLS, CDR2 YYNGEE, per germline. The V and J ends lost 3 bases and 4 bases respectively, with 13 bases between them. The CDR3 sequence: CASSAGPPVYGYTF. Here the CDR3 DNA reads TGTGCCAGCAGCGCGGGTCCACCGGTCTATGGCTACACCTTC. Complete variable domain (other parts from reference TRBV9 and TRBJ1-2): DSGVTQTPKHLITATGQRVTLRCSPRSGDLSVYWYQQSLDQGLQFLIQYYNGEERAKGNILERFSAQQFPDLHSELNLSSLELGDSALYFCASSAGPPVYGYTFGSGTRLTVV.

The CDR3 DNA reads as TGTGCCACCAGGACAGCCTACAATCAGCCCCAGCATTTT. This encodes CATRTAYNQPQHF. The chain employs TRBV28 and TRBJ1-5; tentatively, D is TRBD1 (6 bases). The germline V gene encodes CDR1 MDHEN and CDR2 SYDVKM. This CDR3 comprises 13 residues. V lost 10 bases to trimming and J lost 3 bases, with 13 bases between them.

The rearrangement joins TRBV6-5 to TRBJ1-1; D may be TRBD1 (6 bases). The CDR3 is 14 residues long. Germline V gene sequence: CDR1 MNHEY, CDR2 SVGAGI. V lost 0 bases and J lost 6, with 11 bases in between. Here the CDR3 reads CASSYSQGWAEAFF. The CDR3 coding sequence is TGTGCCAGCAGTTACTCGCAGGGGTGGGCTGAAGCTTTCTTT.

This clone occurred a few times. The genes are TRBV28 and TRBJ1-5; D not certain. Trimming took 2 bases from V and 3 from J, leaving 8 bases between them. The CDR3 length is 14 residues. Germline V CDR1 and CDR2: MDHEN, SYDVKM. The CDR3 is CASSLRGYNQPQHF. The CDR3 bases are TGTGCCAGCAGTTTACGGGGATACAATCAGCCCCAGCATTTT.

The rearrangement links TRBV4-1 to TRBJ1-4; 7 bases match TRBD1. This CDR3 spans 16 amino acids. V lost 4 bases and J lost 2; bases outside the gene matches: 7. Per the germline V gene, CDR1 is MGHRA and CDR2 is YSYEKL. The CDR3 sequence is CASSPEQGPTNEKLFF. The CDR3 DNA reads as TGCGCCAGCAGCCCGGAACAGGGGCCGACTAATGAAAAACTGTTTTTT.

The chain couples TRBV29-1 to TRBJ1-1; 7 bases map to TRBD1. Per germline, CDR1 SQVTM and CDR2 ANQGSEA. The CDR3 extends over 14 amino acids. The V gene end was trimmed by 5 bases and the J gene end by 2 bases; junction bases not matched to a gene: 8. DNA of the CDR3: TGCAGCGTTCTGTGGGCAGGGGGAAACACTGAAGCTTTCTTT. Residues: CSVLWAGGNTEAFF.

The V gene is TRBV6-5, the J gene TRBJ1-2, with 8 bases lining up with TRBD1. Germline CDR1 reads MNHEY; CDR2 reads SVGAGI. The CDR3 contains 13 residues. J gave up 4 bases and V 8 bases, and 6 bases lay outside the gene matches. The CDR3 DNA reads as TGTGCCAGCCGATTAACAGGGGGCTATGGCTACACCTTC. Translating it yields CASRLTGGYGYTF.

J is TRBJ1-6 and V is TRBV29-1; D uncertain. Per germline, CDR1 SQVTM and CDR2 ANQGSEA. Between the trimmed V and J ends, which lost 7 bases and 9 bases, there was a span of 16 bases. The CDR3 has 13 amino acids. CDR3 nucleotides: TGCAGCGCAGCCGACGGCCGGGGTTCACCCCTCCACTTT. It encodes CSAADGRGSPLHF.

This sequence joins TRBV23-1 and TRBJ2-1, with TRBD2 identical over 10 bases. TRBV23-1 is filed as an ORF, its function uncertain. After removal of 0 bases from V and 6 bases from J, the junction contained 5 bases not matched to a gene. The length of the CDR3 is 16 residues. CDR3 in DNA: TGCGCCAGCAGTCAATCCGGGGCTAGCGGGAGCAATGAGCAGTTCTTC. It yields the protein CASSQSGASGSNEQFF.

The chain is built from TRBV10-3 and TRBJ1-1, with 7 bases lining up with TRBD1. The CDR3 is 16 amino acids. Germline-derived CDR1 and CDR2 are ENHRY and SYGVKD. V shed 2 bases and J 7 bases; nucleotides not matched to a gene: 13. CDR3 DNA sequence: TGTGCCATCAGTGAGGCGGCCTCAGGGGGGCCGGATGAAGCTTTCTTT. Protein: CAISEAASGGPDEAFF.

J is TRBJ1-5 and V is TRBV5-1, with TRBD1 matching 8 bases. This CDR3 comprises 15 residues. J gave up 3 bases and V 0 bases, and 2 bases lay outside the gene matches. Germline V CDR1 and CDR2: SGHRS, YFSETQ. This chain's CDR3 is CASSLGTGFNQPQHF. CDR3 coding DNA: TGCGCCAGCAGCTTGGGGACAGGGTTCAATCAGCCCCAGCATTTT. Variable domain in full (rest from reference TRBV5-1 and TRBJ1-5): KAGVTQTPRYLIKTRGQQVTLSCSPISGHRSVSWYQQTPGQGLQFLFEYFSETQRNKGNFPGRFSGRQFSNSRSEMNVSTLELGDSALYLCASSLGTGFNQPQHFGDGTRLSIL.

This rearrangement joins TRBV5-1 to TRBJ2-2, with 12 bases that match TRBD2. J lost 4 bases, V lost 1 base, and 14 bases had no gene match. Germline V gene lookup returns CDR1 SGHRS and CDR2 YFSETQ. This CDR3 comprises 20 residues. The CDR3 DNA sequence: TGCGCCAGCAGCTTGAGTTATACTAGCGGGAGGTATGCGAGCACCGGGGAGCTGTTTTTT. Its protein product is CASSLSYTSGRYASTGELFF.

The V call is TRBV9, the J call TRBJ2-3, with D perhaps matching TRBD2 (6 bases). CDR3 length: 17 amino acids. Trimming cost V 2 bases and J 6 bases, with 22 bases left between them. Germline CDR1 is SGDLS and CDR2 is YYNGEE. As DNA, the CDR3 is TGTGCCAGCAGCGTGGGACCGGGACTTAGGGCAACTGATACGCAGTATTTT. It yields the protein CASSVGPGLRATDTQYF.

The rearrangement links TRBV4-1 to TRBJ2-1, with TRBD2 matching over 9 bases. The trim removed 4 bases at V and 4 bases at J, leaving 8 bases unmatched. The CDR3 sequence is 16 residues long. Germline assignment: CDR1 MGHRA and CDR2 YSYEKL. The CDR3 is CASSRWVSGRYNEQFF. CDR3 in DNA: TGCGCCAGCAGCCGGTGGGTTAGCGGGAGATACAATGAGCAGTTCTTC.

This chain uses TRBV28 with TRBJ2-7, with 7 bases lining up with TRBD2. The length of the CDR3 is 15 residues. In germline, CDR1 is MDHEN, CDR2 SYDVKM. Trimming cost V 7 bases and J 0 bases; bases outside gene matches: 9. The CDR3 here is CASKSSGLSSYEQYF. The CDR3 DNA sequence: TGTGCCAGCAAGAGTAGCGGGTTAAGCTCCTACGAGCAGTACTTC.

The chain carries TRBV11-3 and TRBJ2-5; TRBD2 matches at 7 bases. V was clipped by 1 base and J by 4 bases; unmatched bases: 0. The CDR3 length is 13 residues. Per germline, CDR1 SGHNT and CDR2 YENEEA. CDR3 DNA sequence: TGTGCCAGCAGCTTAGGCGGGAGAGAGACCCAGTACTTC. Translating it yields CASSLGGRETQYF.

This chain uses TRBV2 with TRBJ2-7, with D perhaps TRBD2 (5 bases). The CDR3 extends over 12 amino acids. Germline loops: CDR1 SNHLY, CDR2 FYNNEI. V gave up 5 bases and J gave up 3 bases, with 8 bases separating them. The CDR3, as DNA: TGTGCCAGCAGTCACCGGGACTACGAGCAGTACTTC. Encoded protein: CASSHRDYEQYF. Together with reference TRBV2 and TRBJ2-7, the CDR3 gives the full variable domain: EPEVTQTPSHQVTQMGQEVILRCVPISNHLYFYWYRQILGQKVEFLVSFYNNEISEKSEIFDDQFSVERPDGSNFTLKIRSTKLEDSAMYFCASSHRDYEQYFGPGTRLTVT.

The chain has TRBV9 and TRBJ2-4; tentative D call: TRBD2 (6 bases). CDR1 SGDLS and CDR2 YYNGEE come from the germline V gene. Trimming stripped 0 bases from V and 9 bases from J, with 19 bases between. This CDR3 contains 16 residues. CDR3 residues: CASSVGPGERGSIQYF. The CDR3 DNA reads as TGTGCCAGCAGCGTAGGCCCGGGAGAAAGGGGTAGCATTCAGTACTTC.

Of note for this clone: An end of the junction differs from the germline gene, which may be a read error. The gene calls are TRBV7-9 and TRBJ1-1; D is perhaps TRBD1 (6 bases). The CDR3 sequence is 13 residues long. CDR1 is SEHNR, CDR2 FQNEAQ, per germline (reference sequence). This chain's CDR3 is CASTGTKNTEAFF. For the CDR3, the DNA is TGTGCAAGCACCGGGACAAAGAACACTGAAGCTTTCTTT.

In DNA, the CDR3 is TGTGCCACCAGCAACGACAGGGGGCGTGCCACTGAAGCTTTCTTT. Protein sequence: CATSNDRGRATEAFF. The chain combines TRBV15 with TRBJ1-1, with 10 bases that match TRBD1. V lost 4 bases and J lost 4; bases outside the gene matches: 6. The length of the CDR3 is 15 residues. Germline CDR1 reads LNHNV; CDR2 reads YYDKDF (reference sequence). The complete variable domain, with remaining parts taken from reference TRBV15 and TRBJ1-1, reads DAMVIQNPRYQVTQFGKPVTLSCSQTLNHNVMYWYQQKSSQAPKLLFHYYDKDFNNEADTPDNFQSRRPNTSFCFLDIRSPGLGDTAMYLCATSNDRGRATEAFFGQGTRLTVV.

This clone was counted only a few times. The chain is built from TRBV18 and TRBJ1-2; D is perhaps TRBD1 (6 bases). The CDR3 totals 14 residues. The germline V gene has CDR1 KGHSH and CDR2 LQKENI. The V gene lost 3 bases and the J gene lost 8 bases, with 16 bases spanning the gap. In nucleotides, the CDR3 is TGTGCCAGCTCACCCGGACAGACCCTTCAAGGCTACACCTTC. Encoded protein: CASSPGQTLQGYTF. Based on the CDR3 plus reference TRBV18 and TRBJ1-2, the full variable domain is NAGVMQNPRHLVRRRGQEARLRCSPMKGHSHVYWYRQLPEEGLKFMVYLQKENIIDESGMPKERFSAEFPKEGPSILRIQQVVRGDSAAYFCASSPGQTLQGYTFGSGTRLTVV.

CDR3 in DNA: TGTGCCAGCTCAGGGGCGAATCAGCCCCAGCATTTT. Its protein is CASSGANQPQHF. V and J are TRBV18 and TRBJ1-5; perhaps TRBD1 as D (5 bases). V dropped 5 bases and J dropped 4 bases, with 6 bases sitting between them. CDR1 is KGHSH, CDR2 LQKENI, per germline. CDR3 size: 12 residues.

The chain joins TRBV5-5 to TRBJ1-5; the D gene is possibly TRBD1 (6 bases). The length of the CDR3 is 17 residues. The V and J ends lost 4 bases and 3 bases respectively, with 20 bases between them. Germline CDR1 is SGHKS and CDR2 is YYEKEE (reference sequence). The CDR3 DNA reads as TGTGCCAGCAGCGACCTGGACAGTATTGCTACCAATCAGCCCCAGCATTTT. It specifies CASSDLDSIATNQPQHF. The whole variable domain, remainder taken from reference TRBV5-5 and TRBJ1-5, is DAGVTQSPTHLIKTRGQQVTLRCSPISGHKSVSWYQQVLGQGPQFIFQYYEKEERGRGNFPDRFSARQFPNYSSELNVNALLLGDSALYLCASSDLDSIATNQPQHFGDGTRLSIL.

This rearrangement joins TRBV9 to TRBJ2-3; TRBD1 is a possible D gene (5 bases). The CDR3 runs 18 residues. The V end lost 1 base, the J end lost 0 bases, and 18 bases lay between the germline ends. Germline V gives CDR1 SGDLS, CDR2 YYNGEE. The CDR3 reads CASSVRKDRTSSTDTQYF. The CDR3 nucleotides are TGTGCCAGCAGCGTACGGAAAGACAGAACCTCTAGCACAGATACGCAGTATTTT. The variable domain in full, with the rest retrieved from reference TRBV9 and TRBJ2-3, is DSGVTQTPKHLITATGQRVTLRCSPRSGDLSVYWYQQSLDQGLQFLIQYYNGEERAKGNILERFSAQQFPDLHSELNLSSLELGDSALYFCASSVRKDRTSSTDTQYFGPGTRLTVL.

The J gene is TRBJ1-5, the V gene TRBV28; D gene uncertain. This CDR3 is built from 16 residues. The V end was cut by 4 bases, the J end by 0 bases, with 13 bases between. Germline V gene data show CDR1 as MDHEN and CDR2 as SYDVKM. The CDR3 DNA sequence: TGTGCCAGCAGTTCGGGAAGCGCATATAGCAATCAGCCCCAGCATTTT. Translation: CASSSGSAYSNQPQHF. Full variable domain (missing parts from reference TRBV28 and TRBJ1-5): DVKVTQSSRYLVKRTGEKVFLECVQDMDHENMFWYRQDPGLGLRLIYFSYDVKMKEKGDIPEGYSVSREKKERFSLILESASTNQTSMYLCASSSGSAYSNQPQHFGDGTRLSIL.